One sample yielded the 29 T cell receptor beta chains listed below, sequenced in a study of technical replicates of blood from several donors. Libraries were prepared by immunoSEQ multiplex PCR; TCRdb keeps only in-frame clonotypes and omits some of them. Of about 56,000 clones in the sample, 80% to 95% were seen once. Sequenced material: PBMCs. These TCRs come from a human donor in good health. Some clones in this sample may be carry-over from other donors' samples.

The rearrangement links TRBV4-2 to TRBJ2-3; 11 bases align to TRBD1. This CDR3 has 16 residues. Germline lookup yields CDR1 LGHNA and CDR2 YNFKEQ. V shed 0 bases and J 6 bases; nucleotides not matched to a gene: 5. CDR3 protein: CASSQDSGQGADTQYF. The CDR3 DNA reads as TGTGCCAGCAGCCAAGATAGCGGACAGGGGGCCGATACGCAGTATTTT.

This chain connects TRBV5-7 to TRBJ2-2; TRBD1 matches 11 bases. TRBV5-7 is given ORF status, its function remaining uncertain. The V and J ends lost 0 bases and 3 bases, in that order; junction bases with no gene match: 10. The CDR3 has 19 amino acids. CDR3 sequence reads: CASSLVSKGDRGDTGELFF. The CDR3 nucleotides read TGTGCCAGCAGCTTGGTTTCTAAAGGGGACAGGGGGGACACCGGGGAGCTGTTTTTT.

The chain is built from TRBV5-6 and TRBJ2-7; 8 nucleotides line up with TRBD2. The CDR3 extends over 16 amino acids. Germline assignment: CDR1 SGHDT and CDR2 YYEEEE. V shed 0 bases, J shed 7 bases, and the junction held 12 bases outside the gene matches. This CDR3 is CASSLGGTSGVREQYF. The CDR3 coding sequence is TGTGCCAGCAGCTTGGGGGGCACTAGCGGTGTACGGGAGCAGTACTTC.

This rearrangement joins TRBV28 to TRBJ2-7; 7 bases agree with TRBD2. Unmatched junction bases numbered 12, after V lost 7 bases and J lost 3 bases. Looked up from germline, CDR1 is MDHEN and CDR2 is SYDVKM. CDR3 length: 15 amino acids. The CDR3, as DNA: TGTGCCAGCACCCTGGGAGGGGCGGCGGTCTACGAGCAGTACTTC. Encoded protein: CASTLGGAAVYEQYF.

The chain combines TRBV5-8 with TRBJ1-5; a possible D gene is TRBD1 (6 bases). Germline V gene sequence: CDR1 SGHTS, CDR2 YDEGEE. This CDR3 is 15 amino acids long. Trimming stripped 3 bases from V and 1 base from J, with 11 bases between. CDR3 DNA: TGTGCCAGCAGCTCCGGGACAAGCAGCAATCAGCCCCAGCATTTT. This encodes CASSSGTSSNQPQHF.

The chain recombines TRBV7-9 with TRBJ2-7, with TRBD2 matching 12 bases. V lost 6 bases to trimming and J lost 7 bases; unmatched junction nucleotides: 10. Germline lookup yields CDR1 SEHNR and CDR2 FQNEAQ (reference sequence). CDR3 size: 15 residues. CDR3 DNA: TGTGCCAGCAGTTCGACTAGCGGGAGCCGCGGGGAGCAGTACTTC. Encoded protein: CASSSTSGSRGEQYF.

This chain uses TRBV15 with TRBJ2-7; D is possibly TRBD1 (5 bases). CDR1 LNHNV and CDR2 YYDKDF come from the germline V gene (reference sequence). V was cut by 0 bases and J by 5 bases, with 11 bases left in between. The CDR3 runs to 14 residues. The CDR3 loop reads CATSRDRVLNEQYF. The CDR3, as DNA: TGTGCCACCAGCAGAGACAGGGTACTAAACGAGCAGTACTTC.

The chain recombines TRBV19 with TRBJ1-5; no clear D. V was pared by 5 bases and J by 7 bases, with 12 bases between. The CDR3 runs to 13 residues. CDR1 LNHDA and CDR2 SQIVND come from the germline V gene (reference sequence). The CDR3 loop is CASSEWSGQPQHF. The DNA for the CDR3 is TGTGCCAGTAGTGAGTGGTCGGGGCAGCCCCAGCATTTT. Supplemented by reference TRBV19 and TRBJ1-5, the full variable domain reads DGGITQSPKYLFRKEGQNVTLSCEQNLNHDAMYWYRQDPGQGLRLIYYSQIVNDFQKGDIAEGYSVSREKKESFPLTVTSAQKNPTAFYLCASSEWSGQPQHFGDGTRLSIL.

This sequence joins TRBV13 and TRBJ2-3; D perhaps matches TRBD2 (6 bases). This CDR3 spans 15 amino acids. Per the germline V gene, CDR1 is PRHDT and CDR2 is FYEKMQ (reference sequence). V shed 5 bases and J shed 5 bases, with 17 bases lying between them. The CDR3 loop reads CASSLRELVRDTQYF. In DNA form, the CDR3 reads TGTGCCAGCAGCCTCCGGGAGCTAGTGAGAGATACGCAGTATTTT.

This clone was observed a single time. The chain uses TRBV6-6 and TRBJ1-1; D ambiguous. V lost 6 bases, J lost 4 bases, and 15 bases lay in between. Germline V gene sequence: CDR1 MNHNY, CDR2 SVGAGI (reference sequence). The CDR3 is 14 residues long. The CDR3 spells CASSARGEGTEAFF. The CDR3 region has the DNA TGTGCCAGCAGCGCGCGGGGTGAGGGCACTGAAGCTTTCTTT.

Only a few counts were recorded for this clone. The chain recombines TRBV4-1 with TRBJ1-4; maybe TRBD1 (5 bases). The germline V gene encodes CDR1 MGHRA and CDR2 YSYEKL. V was shortened by 1 base and J by 8 bases, with 20 bases between the two germline ends. The CDR3 is made up of 17 amino acids. The CDR3 nucleotides are TGCGCCAGCAGCCAAGGACCCGTGGGGGGGGTAGGAGAAAAACTGTTTTTT. Translating gives CASSQGPVGGVGEKLFF.

V and J are TRBV20-1 and TRBJ2-7; a possible D gene is TRBD1 (5 bases). The germline V gene has CDR1 DFQATT and CDR2 SNEGSKA (reference sequence). Trimming left V 0 bases short and J 12 bases short, with 9 bases between. The CDR3 length is 10 residues. The CDR3 DNA reads TGCAGTGCTAGAGATGACAGAAGGTACTTC. This encodes CSARDDRRYF.

The V gene is TRBV5-1, the J gene TRBJ1-1, with TRBD1 identical over 10 bases. Per the germline V gene, CDR1 is SGHRS and CDR2 is YFSETQ. After removal of 5 bases from V and 1 base from J, the junction contained 8 bases not matched to a gene. CDR3 length: 16 amino acids. The CDR3 spells CASSYDRDRGNTEAFF. In DNA form, the CDR3 reads TGCGCCAGCAGTTACGACCGGGACAGGGGGAACACTGAAGCTTTCTTT.

The V call is TRBV7-2, the J call TRBJ1-1; 7 nucleotides line up with TRBD1. V lost 5 bases to trimming and J lost 0 bases; unmatched junction nucleotides: 9. Per the germline V gene, CDR1 is SGHTA and CDR2 is FQGNSA. This CDR3 spans 16 amino acids. CDR3 nucleotide sequence: TGTGCCAGCAGCCCTAGGACAGGATTAATGAACACTGAAGCTTTCTTT. Amino acid sequence: CASSPRTGLMNTEAFF. Full variable domain (rest looked up from reference TRBV7-2 and TRBJ1-1): GAGVSQSPSNKVTEKGKDVELRCDPISGHTALYWYRQSLGQGLEFLIYFQGNSAPDKSGLPSDRFSAERTGGSVSTLTIQRTQQEDSAVYLCASSPRTGLMNTEAFFGQGTRLTVV.

The chain carries TRBV30 and TRBJ2-7; no clear D. V was shortened by 2 bases and J by 4 bases, with 9 bases between the two germline ends. Per the germline V gene, CDR1 is GTSNPN and CDR2 is SVGIG (reference sequence). The CDR3 totals 12 residues. The CDR3 region has the DNA TGTGCCTGGAGTCCTACGCCTTACGAGCAGTACTTC. Translated: CAWSPTPYEQYF.

The V call is TRBV6-1, the J call TRBJ1-2; possible D gene TRBD1, 5 bases. CDR3 length: 13 residues. Trimming left V 10 bases short and J 7 bases short, with 19 bases between. From germline, CDR1 is MNHNS and CDR2 SASEGT. The CDR3 region has the DNA TGTGCCACCCTAAGGGGTCGGAAGGGTGGCTACACCTTC. Protein product: CATLRGRKGGYTF.

The CDR3: CASSLAGQGYNEQFF. The CDR3 DNA reads TGTGCCAGCAGCTTAGCGGGACAGGGCTACAATGAGCAGTTCTTC. The gene calls are TRBV7-9 and TRBJ2-1; 9 bases fit TRBD1. There are 15 residues in the CDR3. Trimming at V came to 0 bases and at J to 3 bases, leaving 0 bases not matched to a gene. Germline values: CDR1 SEHNR, CDR2 FQNEAQ (reference sequence).

This clone appeared a single time. The chain carries TRBV4-3 and TRBJ2-7; D is unclear. Trimming took off 1 base at V and 2 bases at J, with 9 bases between the two ends. CDR3 length equals 14 residues. Germline CDR1 LGHNA, CDR2 YSLEER. The DNA for the CDR3 is TGCGCCAGCAGCCAAGGACTGTTAACCTACGAGCAGTACTTC. Translated: CASSQGLLTYEQYF.

The chain has TRBV2 and TRBJ2-1, with 10 bases fitting TRBD2. V gave up 7 bases and J gave up 2 bases; unmatched junction bases: 14. The germline V gene encodes CDR1 SNHLY and CDR2 FYNNEI. The CDR3 is 18 amino acids. The CDR3 coding sequence is TGTGCCAGCACCCTGACCGCGGGACTAGCGAAAACCTACAATGAGCAGTTCTTC. Translated, it gives CASTLTAGLAKTYNEQFF.

As DNA, the CDR3 is TGCGCCAGCAGAGACCGGGACAGGGGGGATGAAAAACTGTTTTTT. Translated: CASRDRDRGDEKLFF. The V call is TRBV4-1, the J call TRBJ1-4, with 11 bases fitting TRBD1. J was trimmed by 6 bases and V by 6 bases; bases with no gene match: 6. Germline V gene data show CDR1 as MGHRA and CDR2 as YSYEKL. This CDR3 contains 15 residues.

The chain carries TRBV7-2 and TRBJ2-4, with 8 bases matching TRBD2. V gave up 6 bases and J gave up 0 bases; unmatched junction bases: 13. The CDR3 sequence is 18 residues long. Germline loops: CDR1 SGHTA, CDR2 FQGNSA. The CDR3 reads CASSNSGMGPLAKNIQYF. The CDR3 nucleotides are TGTGCCAGCAGTAATAGCGGGATGGGCCCTTTAGCCAAAAACATTCAGTACTTC. The full variable domain, its missing parts supplied by reference TRBV7-2 and TRBJ2-4, is GAGVSQSPSNKVTEKGKDVELRCDPISGHTALYWYRQSLGQGLEFLIYFQGNSAPDKSGLPSDRFSAERTGGSVSTLTIQRTQQEDSAVYLCASSNSGMGPLAKNIQYFGAGTRLSVL.

The V gene is TRBV7-2, the J gene TRBJ1-4, with D hard to call. Between the trimmed V and J ends, which lost 8 bases and 7 bases, there was a span of 14 bases. Per the germline V gene, CDR1 is SGHTA and CDR2 is FQGNSA. This CDR3 has 13 residues. Written as DNA, the CDR3 is TGTGCCAGCTCATCGGTCCCACGTGAAAAACTGTTTTTT. Encoded protein: CASSSVPREKLFF.

In this sample, this clone turned up once. Other DNA sequences in this sample translate to the same CDR3. The CDR3 is CASSLAGQGVSEQYF. DNA for the CDR3: TGTGCCAGCAGCTTAGCGGGACAGGGGGTTAGCGAGCAGTACTTC. This chain uses TRBV7-2 with TRBJ2-7, with 11 bases lining up with TRBD1. In germline, CDR1 is SGHTA, CDR2 FQGNSA. The CDR3 contains 15 residues. V lost 0 bases, J lost 6 bases, and 4 bases stayed unmatched.

The J gene is TRBJ1-2, the V gene TRBV7-9; tentative D call: TRBD1 (6 bases). Germline-derived CDR1 and CDR2 are SEHNR and FQNEAQ (reference sequence). V lost 1 base to trimming and J lost 2 bases, with 8 bases between them. The CDR3 is 14 amino acids. CDR3 in amino acids: CASSLDQGNYGYTF. In DNA form, the CDR3 reads TGTGCCAGCAGCTTAGATCAGGGGAACTATGGCTACACCTTC.

The chain joins TRBV7-9 to TRBJ1-2, with 9 bases that match TRBD1. The CDR3 has 14 residues. Trimming cost V 5 bases and J 4 bases; bases outside gene matches: 5. In germline, CDR1 is SEHNR, CDR2 FQNEAQ (reference sequence). Here the CDR3 DNA reads TGTGCCAGCAGCCCTGGGGACAGGGCCTATGGCTACACCTTC. It encodes CASSPGDRAYGYTF.

CDR3 sequence: CASKAGLGQPQHF. Here the CDR3 DNA reads TGTGCCAGCAAGGCGGGGCTGGGGCAGCCCCAGCATTTT. This chain links TRBV6-5 with TRBJ1-5, with D perhaps TRBD1 (5 bases). Trimming removed 7 bases from V and 7 bases from J, with 14 bases in between. Germline V gives CDR1 MNHEY, CDR2 SVGAGI. The CDR3 is 13 residues long.

The chain recombines TRBV4-3 with TRBJ2-1, with D tentatively TRBD2 (5 bases). This CDR3 region has 19 residues. Germline V gives CDR1 LGHNA, CDR2 YSLEER. V lost 1 base to trimming and J lost 0 bases, with 19 bases between them. CDR3 in amino acids: CASSQGLTRSLSSYNEQFF. The CDR3 bases are TGCGCCAGCAGCCAAGGACTAACCCGATCCTTGAGCTCCTACAATGAGCAGTTCTTC.

The genes are TRBV30 and TRBJ1-6; 8 bases align to TRBD1. Germline trimming cut 3 bases from V and 7 bases from J; bases unmatched to any gene: 17. Germline CDR1 and CDR2: GTSNPN and SVGIG (reference sequence). The CDR3 covers 18 residues. CDR3 DNA sequence: TGTGCCTGGAGCACCAGGGGATTAGGACAGGGACGGAATTCACCCCTCCACTTT. This codes for CAWSTRGLGQGRNSPLHF.

The chain has TRBV2 and TRBJ2-5; 8 bases map to TRBD1. Germline loops: CDR1 SNHLY, CDR2 FYNNEI. CDR3 length: 14 amino acids. V was clipped by 7 bases and J by 5 bases; unmatched bases: 9. This CDR3 reads CASIGEDREETQYF. CDR3 nucleotides: TGTGCCAGCATAGGCGAGGACAGGGAGGAGACCCAGTACTTC.